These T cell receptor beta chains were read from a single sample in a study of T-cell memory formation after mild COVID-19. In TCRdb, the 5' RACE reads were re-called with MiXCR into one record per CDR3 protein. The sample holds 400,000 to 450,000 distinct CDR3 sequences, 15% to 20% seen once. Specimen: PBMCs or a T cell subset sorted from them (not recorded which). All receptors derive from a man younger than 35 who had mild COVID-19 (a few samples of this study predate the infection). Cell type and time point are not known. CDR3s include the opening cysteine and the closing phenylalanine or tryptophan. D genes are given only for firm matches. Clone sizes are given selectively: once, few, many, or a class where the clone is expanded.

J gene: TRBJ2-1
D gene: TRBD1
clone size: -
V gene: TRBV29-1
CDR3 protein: CSVYFTDRGNEQFF
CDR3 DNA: TGCAGCGTTTACTTTACCGACAGGGGGAATGAGCAGTTCTTC

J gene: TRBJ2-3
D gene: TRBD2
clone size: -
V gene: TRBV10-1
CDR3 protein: CASSESAGGRDTQYF
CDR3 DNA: TGCGCCAGCAGTGAGTCGGCCGGCGGGAGGGATACGCAGTATTTT

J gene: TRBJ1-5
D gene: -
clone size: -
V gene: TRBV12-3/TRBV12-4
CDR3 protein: CASRDAGVGNQPQHF
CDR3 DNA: TGTGCCAGCAGAGACGCAGGGGTGGGCAATCAGCCCCAGCATTTT

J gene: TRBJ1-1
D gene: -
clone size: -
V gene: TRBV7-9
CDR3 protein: CASSFRDGTDAEAFF
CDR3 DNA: TGTGCCAGCAGCTTCCGGGACGGCACAGACGCTGAAGCTTTCTTT

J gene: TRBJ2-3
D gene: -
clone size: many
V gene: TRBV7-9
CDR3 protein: CASSPRGTTDTQYF
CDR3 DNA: TGTGCCAGCAGCCCCCGGGGAACCACAGATACGCAGTATTTT

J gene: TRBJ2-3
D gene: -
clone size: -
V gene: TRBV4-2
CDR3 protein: CASSQDGGNTDTQYF
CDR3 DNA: TGTGCCAGCAGCCAAGATGGGGGGAATACAGATACGCAGTATTTT

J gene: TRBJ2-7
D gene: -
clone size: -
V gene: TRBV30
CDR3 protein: CAWSVGGGFSYEQYF
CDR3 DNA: TGTGCCTGGAGTGTGGGTGGTGGGTTCTCCTACGAGCAGTACTTC

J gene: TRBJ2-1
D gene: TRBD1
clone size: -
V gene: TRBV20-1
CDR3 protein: CSARSQGAWGEQFF
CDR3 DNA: TGCAGTGCTAGATCACAGGGGGCTTGGGGTGAGCAGTTCTTC

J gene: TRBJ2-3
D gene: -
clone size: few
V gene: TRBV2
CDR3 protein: CASSETAGEVDTQYF
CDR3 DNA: TGTGCCAGCAGTGAAACGGCGGGCGAGGTAGATACGCAGTATTTT

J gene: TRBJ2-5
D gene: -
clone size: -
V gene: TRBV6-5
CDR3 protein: CASRVPWGETQYF
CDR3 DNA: TGTGCCAGCAGGGTGCCTTGGGGAGAGACCCAGTACTTC

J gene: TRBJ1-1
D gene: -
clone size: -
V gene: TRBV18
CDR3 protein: CASSTYTGKDTEAFF
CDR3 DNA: TGTGCCAGCTCAACCTATACAGGGAAAGACACTGAAGCTTTCTTT

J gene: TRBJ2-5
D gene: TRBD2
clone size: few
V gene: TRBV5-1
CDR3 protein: CASSLDPGGRETQYF
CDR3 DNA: TGCGCCAGCAGCTTGGATCCGGGGGGGCGAGAGACCCAGTACTTC

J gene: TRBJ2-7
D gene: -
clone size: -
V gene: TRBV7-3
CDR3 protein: CASSLSRDDYYEQYF
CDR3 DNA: TGTGCCAGCAGCTTAAGTAGGGATGACTACTACGAGCAGTACTTC

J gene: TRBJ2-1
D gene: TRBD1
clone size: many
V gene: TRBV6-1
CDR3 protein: CASIVNPGGGRYNEQFF
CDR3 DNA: TGTGCCAGCATTGTGAACCCAGGGGGCGGCCGCTACAATGAGCAGTTCTTC

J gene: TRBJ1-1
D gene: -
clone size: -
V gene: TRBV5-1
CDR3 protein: CASSGVVGNTEAFF
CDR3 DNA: TGCGCCAGCAGCGGAGTTGTGGGTAACACTGAAGCTTTCTTT

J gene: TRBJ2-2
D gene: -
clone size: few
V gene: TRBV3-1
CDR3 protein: CASSQPGESTGELFF
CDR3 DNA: TGTGCCAGCAGCCAACCGGGGGAAAGCACCGGGGAGCTGTTTTTT

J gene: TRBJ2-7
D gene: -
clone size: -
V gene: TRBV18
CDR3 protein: CASSPPYEQYF
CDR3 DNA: TGTGCCAGCTCACCTCCCTACGAGCAGTACTTC

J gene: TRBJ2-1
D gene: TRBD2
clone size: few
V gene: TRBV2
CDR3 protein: CASSLRLAGEYNEQFF
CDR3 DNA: TGTGCCAGCAGTTTGAGACTAGCGGGGGAGTACAATGAGCAGTTCTTC

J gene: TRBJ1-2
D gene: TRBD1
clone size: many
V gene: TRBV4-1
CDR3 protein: CASSQRWDSLYGYTF
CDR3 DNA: TGCGCCAGCAGCCAGCGTTGGGACAGCCTCTATGGCTACACCTTC

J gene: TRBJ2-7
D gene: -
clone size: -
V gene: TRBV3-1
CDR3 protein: CASSRSFGEQYF
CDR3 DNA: TGTGCCAGCAGCCGTAGCTTTGGGGAGCAGTACTTC

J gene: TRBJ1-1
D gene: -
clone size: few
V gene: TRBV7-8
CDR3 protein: CASSPSRAVRNTEAFF
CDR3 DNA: TGTGCCAGCAGCCCCTCCCGCGCAGTCAGGAACACTGAAGCTTTCTTT

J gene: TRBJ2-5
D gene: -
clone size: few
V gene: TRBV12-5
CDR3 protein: CASGPGTAQETQYF
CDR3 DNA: TGTGCTAGTGGACCCGGGACCGCGCAAGAGACCCAGTACTTC

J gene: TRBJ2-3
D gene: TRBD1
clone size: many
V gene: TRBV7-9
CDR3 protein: CASSLTGSTDTQYF
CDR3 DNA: TGTGCCAGCAGCTTGACAGGGAGCACAGATACGCAGTATTTT

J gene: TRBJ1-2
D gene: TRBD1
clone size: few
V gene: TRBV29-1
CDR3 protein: CSVTDRGWDYGYTF
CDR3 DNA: TGCAGCGTGACCGACAGGGGATGGGACTATGGCTACACCTTC

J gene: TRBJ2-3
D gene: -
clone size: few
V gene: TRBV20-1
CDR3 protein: CSATIPTSTDTQYF
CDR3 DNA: TGCAGTGCTACGATACCGACCAGCACAGATACGCAGTATTTT

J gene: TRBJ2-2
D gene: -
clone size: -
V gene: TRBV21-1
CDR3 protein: CASSTLGTGLAGELFF
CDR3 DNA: TGTGCCAGCAGCACCCTTGGGACAGGGTTGGCCGGGGAGCTGTTTTTT

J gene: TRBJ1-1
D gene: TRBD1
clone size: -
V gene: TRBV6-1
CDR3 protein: CASSGPSGQMGTEAFF
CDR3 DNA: TGTGCCAGCAGTGGACCCTCGGGACAGATGGGGACTGAAGCTTTCTTT

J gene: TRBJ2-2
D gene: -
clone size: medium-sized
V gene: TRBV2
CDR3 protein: CASLSMGQGGYTGELFF
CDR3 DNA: TGTGCCAGCCTATCAATGGGGCAGGGGGGATACACCGGGGAGCTGTTTTTT

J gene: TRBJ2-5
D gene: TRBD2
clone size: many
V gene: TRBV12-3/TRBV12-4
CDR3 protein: CASTPGLSIETQYF
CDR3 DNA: TGTGCCAGCACCCCGGGACTAAGCATCGAGACCCAGTACTTC

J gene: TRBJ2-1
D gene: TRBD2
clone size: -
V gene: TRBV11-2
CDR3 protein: CASSLEGTSNEQFF
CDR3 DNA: TGTGCCAGCAGCTTAGAAGGGACTAGCAATGAGCAGTTCTTC

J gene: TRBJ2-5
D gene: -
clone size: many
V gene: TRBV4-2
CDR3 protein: CASSQEERGPQETQYF
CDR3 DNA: TGTGCCAGCAGCCAAGAAGAACGGGGGCCCCAAGAGACCCAGTACTTC

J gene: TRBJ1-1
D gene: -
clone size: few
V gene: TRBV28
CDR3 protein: CASGFPTRTEAFF
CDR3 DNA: TGTGCCAGCGGATTCCCAACGCGGACTGAAGCTTTCTTT

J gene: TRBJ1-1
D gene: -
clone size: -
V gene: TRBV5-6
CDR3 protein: CASSLDLWTEAFF
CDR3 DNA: TGTGCCAGCAGCTTGGATTTGTGGACTGAAGCTTTCTTT

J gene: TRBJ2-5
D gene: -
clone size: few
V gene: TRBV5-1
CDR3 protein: CASSLGPAPGQETQYF
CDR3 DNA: TGCGCCAGCAGCTTGGGACCCGCTCCGGGCCAAGAGACCCAGTACTTC

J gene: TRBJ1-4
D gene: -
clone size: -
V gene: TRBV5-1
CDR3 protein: CASSLVLGPNEKLFF
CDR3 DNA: TGCGCCAGCAGCTTGGTTCTGGGTCCCAATGAAAAACTGTTTTTT

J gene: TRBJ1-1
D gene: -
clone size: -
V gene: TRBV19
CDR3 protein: CASSMETTLNTEAFF
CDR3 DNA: TGTGCCAGTAGTATGGAAACGACACTGAACACTGAAGCTTTCTTT

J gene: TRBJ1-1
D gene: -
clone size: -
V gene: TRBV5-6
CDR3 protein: CASYPGGNTEAFF
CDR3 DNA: TGTGCCAGCTACCCGGGCGGGAACACTGAAGCTTTCTTT

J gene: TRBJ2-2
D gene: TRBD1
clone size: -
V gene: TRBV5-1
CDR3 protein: CASSFNTGELIF
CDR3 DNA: TGCGCCAGCAGCTTCAATACAGGGGAGCTGATTTTT

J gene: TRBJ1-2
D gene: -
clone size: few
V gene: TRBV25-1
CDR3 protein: CASSHFYGYTF
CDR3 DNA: TGTGCCAGCAGTCATTTCTATGGCTACACCTTC

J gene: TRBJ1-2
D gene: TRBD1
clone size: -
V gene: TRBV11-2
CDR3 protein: CASSPAPQGLQGYTF
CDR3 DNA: TGTGCCAGCAGCCCAGCCCCACAGGGGCTCCAGGGCTACACCTTC

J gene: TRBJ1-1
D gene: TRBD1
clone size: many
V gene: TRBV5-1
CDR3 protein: CASSLTGVDTEAFF
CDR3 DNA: TGCGCCAGCAGCCTTACAGGGGTGGACACTGAAGCTTTCTTT

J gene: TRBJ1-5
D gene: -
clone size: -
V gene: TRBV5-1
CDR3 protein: CASSPGVDAGLNQPQHF
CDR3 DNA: TGCGCCAGCAGCCCGGGGGTCGATGCGGGACTCAATCAGCCCCAGCATTTT

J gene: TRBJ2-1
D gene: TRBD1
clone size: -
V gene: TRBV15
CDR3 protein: CATSRDRGTGDEQFF
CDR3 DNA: TGTGCCACCAGCAGAGATAGGGGGACAGGCGATGAGCAGTTCTTC

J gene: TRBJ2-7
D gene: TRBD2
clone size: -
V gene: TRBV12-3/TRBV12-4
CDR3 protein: CASTVGGGEQYF
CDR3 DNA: TGTGCCAGCACCGTGGGGGGGGGCGAGCAGTACTTC

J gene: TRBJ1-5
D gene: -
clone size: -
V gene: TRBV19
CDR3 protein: CASTIGSSFPPQHF
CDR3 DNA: TGTGCCAGTACCATAGGGTCTTCATTCCCGCCCCAGCATTTT

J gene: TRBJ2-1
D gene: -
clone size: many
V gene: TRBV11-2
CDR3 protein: CASSMGLKHEQFF
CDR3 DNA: TGTGCCAGCAGCATGGGACTCAAACATGAGCAGTTCTTC

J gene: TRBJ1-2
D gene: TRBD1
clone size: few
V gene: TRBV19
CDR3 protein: CATSTTGNYGYTF
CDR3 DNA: TGTGCCACTTCTACGACAGGGAACTATGGCTACACCTTC

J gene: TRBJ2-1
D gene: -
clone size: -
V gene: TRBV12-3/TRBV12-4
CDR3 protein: CASSVLGSYNEQFF
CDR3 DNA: TGTGCCAGCAGTGTGTTAGGATCTTACAATGAGCAGTTCTTC

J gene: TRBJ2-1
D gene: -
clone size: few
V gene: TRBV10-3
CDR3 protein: CAISESNNEQFF
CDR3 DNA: TGTGCCATCAGTGAGTCAAACAATGAGCAGTTCTTC

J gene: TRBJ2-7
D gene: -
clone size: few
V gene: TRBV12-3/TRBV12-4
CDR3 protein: CASSPPRPYEQYF
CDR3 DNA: TGTGCCAGCAGTCCTCCGCGGCCCTACGAGCAGTACTTC

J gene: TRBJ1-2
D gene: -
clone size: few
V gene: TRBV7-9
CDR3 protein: CASSLNSRVGPTF
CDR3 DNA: TGTGCCAGCAGCTTAAATTCGCGTGTCGGCCCAACCTTC

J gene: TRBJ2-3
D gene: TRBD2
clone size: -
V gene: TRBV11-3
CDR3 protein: CASEDASGGALDTQYF
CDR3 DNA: TGTGCCAGCGAAGATGCTAGCGGGGGGGCCCTAGATACGCAGTATTTT

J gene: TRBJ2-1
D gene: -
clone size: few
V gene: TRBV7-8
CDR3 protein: CASSFSGYGEQFF
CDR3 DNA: TGTGCCAGCAGCTTTTCAGGGTACGGTGAGCAGTTCTTC

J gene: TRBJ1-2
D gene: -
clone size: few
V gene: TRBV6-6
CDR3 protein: CASSYFFAPGEYGYTF
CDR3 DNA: TGTGCCAGCAGTTACTTTTTCGCGCCAGGGGAGTATGGCTACACCTTC

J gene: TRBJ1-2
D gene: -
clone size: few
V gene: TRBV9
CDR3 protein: CASSVAGGGYTF
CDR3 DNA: TGTGCCAGCAGCGTAGCCGGGGGAGGCTACACCTTC